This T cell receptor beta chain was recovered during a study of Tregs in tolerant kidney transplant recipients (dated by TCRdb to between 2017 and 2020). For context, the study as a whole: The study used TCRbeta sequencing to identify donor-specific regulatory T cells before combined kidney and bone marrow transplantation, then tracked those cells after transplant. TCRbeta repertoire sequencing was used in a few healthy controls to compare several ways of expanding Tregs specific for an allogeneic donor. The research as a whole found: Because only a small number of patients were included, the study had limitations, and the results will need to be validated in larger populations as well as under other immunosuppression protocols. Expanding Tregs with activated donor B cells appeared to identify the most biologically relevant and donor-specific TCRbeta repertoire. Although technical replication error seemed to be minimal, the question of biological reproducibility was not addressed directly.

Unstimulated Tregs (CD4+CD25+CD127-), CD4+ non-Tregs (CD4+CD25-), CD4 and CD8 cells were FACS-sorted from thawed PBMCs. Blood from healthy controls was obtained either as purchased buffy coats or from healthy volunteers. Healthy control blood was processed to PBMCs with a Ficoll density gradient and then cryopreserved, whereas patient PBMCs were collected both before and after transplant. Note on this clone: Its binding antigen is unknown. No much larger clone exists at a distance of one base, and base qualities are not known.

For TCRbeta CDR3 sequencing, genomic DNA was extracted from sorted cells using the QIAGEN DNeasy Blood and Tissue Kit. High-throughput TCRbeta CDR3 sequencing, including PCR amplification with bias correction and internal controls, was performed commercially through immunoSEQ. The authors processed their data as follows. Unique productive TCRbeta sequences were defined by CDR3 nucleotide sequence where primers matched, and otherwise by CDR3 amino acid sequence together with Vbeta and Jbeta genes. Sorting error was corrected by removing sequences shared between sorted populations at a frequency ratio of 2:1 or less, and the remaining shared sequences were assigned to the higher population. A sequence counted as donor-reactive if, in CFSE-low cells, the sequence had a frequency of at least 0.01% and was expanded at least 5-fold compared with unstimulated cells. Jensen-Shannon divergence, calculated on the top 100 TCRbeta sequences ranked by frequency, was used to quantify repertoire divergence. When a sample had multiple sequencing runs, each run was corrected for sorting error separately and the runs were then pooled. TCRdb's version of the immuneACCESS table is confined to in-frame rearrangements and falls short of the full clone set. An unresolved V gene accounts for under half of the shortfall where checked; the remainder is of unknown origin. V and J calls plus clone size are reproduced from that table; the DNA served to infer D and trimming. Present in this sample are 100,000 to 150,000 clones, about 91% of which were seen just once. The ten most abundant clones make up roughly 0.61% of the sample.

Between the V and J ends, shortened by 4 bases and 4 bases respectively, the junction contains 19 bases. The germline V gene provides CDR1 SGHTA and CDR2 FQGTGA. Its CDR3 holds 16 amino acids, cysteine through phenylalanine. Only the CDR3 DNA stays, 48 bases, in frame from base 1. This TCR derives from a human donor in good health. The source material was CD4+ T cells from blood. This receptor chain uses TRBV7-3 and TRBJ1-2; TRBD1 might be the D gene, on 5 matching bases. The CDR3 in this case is CASSSQGTVTPYGYTF. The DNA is TGTGCCAGCAGCTCCCAGGGTACGGTCACCCCCTATGGCTACACCTTC.